The rows below give T cell receptor beta chains drawn from one sample of a study of blood T cell repertoires in COVID-19. Clones were sequenced by immunoSEQ multiplex PCR, and TCRdb holds only the in-frame ones, with some missing. Of about 240,000 clones listed, around four fifths were seen once; the top ten hold 1.9%. The sequenced material came from peripheral blood. These receptors originate from a man aged 25-45 years who had recovered from COVID-19. Both conserved end residues are part of each CDR3. Each record gives: V gene, CDR3 length, D gene, clone size, J gene, CDR3 DNA, CDR3 protein. A D gene is named only where the DNA matches it firmly. Some rows have no size entry. The others give once, few or many, or a class for an expanded clone.

V gene: TRBV10-3; CDR3 length: 15; D gene: TRBD1; clone size: .; J gene: TRBJ1-1; CDR3 DNA: TGTGCCATCAGTCCCGGGGTCAGGGGGCAGGGTGAAGCTTTCTTT; CDR3 protein: CAISPGVRGQGEAFF
V gene: TRBV9; CDR3 length: 17; D gene: TRBD2; clone size: .; J gene: TRBJ2-1; CDR3 DNA: TGTGCCAGCAGCGGAAGACTAGCGGGGGGAGGATACAATGAGCAGTTCTTC; CDR3 protein: CASSGRLAGGGYNEQFF
V gene: TRBV7-9; CDR3 length: 16; D gene: .; clone size: many; J gene: TRBJ1-5; CDR3 DNA: TGTGCCAGCAGCCCTGGAGAGCCTAATAGCAATCAGCCCCAGCATTTT; CDR3 protein: CASSPGEPNSNQPQHF
V gene: TRBV2; CDR3 length: 15; D gene: .; clone size: .; J gene: TRBJ1-3; CDR3 DNA: TGTGCCAGCAGTGAGTCGACACTTCCTGGAAACACCATATATTTT; CDR3 protein: CASSESTLPGNTIYF
V gene: TRBV6-6; CDR3 length: 15; D gene: .; clone size: .; J gene: TRBJ2-5; CDR3 DNA: TGTGCCAGCAGCTCGAGTCCGACTAGCCAAGAGACCCAGTACTTC; CDR3 protein: CASSSSPTSQETQYF
V gene: TRBV9; CDR3 length: 15; D gene: TRBD2; clone size: .; J gene: TRBJ2-1; CDR3 DNA: TGTGCCAGCAGCGTACTAGCGGGGGGGCGAACTGAGCAGTTCTTC; CDR3 protein: CASSVLAGGRTEQFF
V gene: TRBV9; CDR3 length: 17; D gene: TRBD1; clone size: .; J gene: TRBJ2-2; CDR3 DNA: TGTGCCAGCAGCGTAGAAAGGGACAGGGTGGACACCGGGGAGCTGTTTTTT; CDR3 protein: CASSVERDRVDTGELFF
V gene: TRBV5-1; CDR3 length: 15; D gene: .; clone size: .; J gene: TRBJ1-2; CDR3 DNA: TGCGCCAGCAGCTTGGAAAGCAGGGGTGGCTATGGCTACACCTTC; CDR3 protein: CASSLESRGGYGYTF
V gene: TRBV19; CDR3 length: 14; D gene: .; clone size: .; J gene: TRBJ1-5; CDR3 DNA: TGTGCCAGTACTTGGGGCTGGAACAATCAGCCCCAGCATTTT; CDR3 protein: CASTWGWNNQPQHF
V gene: TRBV4-1; CDR3 length: 15; D gene: .; clone size: once; J gene: TRBJ2-7; CDR3 DNA: TGCGCCAGCAGCCAAGACCCTAGTAAAACCTACGAGCAGTACTTC; CDR3 protein: CASSQDPSKTYEQYF
V gene: TRBV12-5; CDR3 length: 14; D gene: TRBD2; clone size: .; J gene: TRBJ2-1; CDR3 DNA: TGTGCTAGTGGTTTAAGCGGGGGTTACAATGAGCAGTTCTTC; CDR3 protein: CASGLSGGYNEQFF